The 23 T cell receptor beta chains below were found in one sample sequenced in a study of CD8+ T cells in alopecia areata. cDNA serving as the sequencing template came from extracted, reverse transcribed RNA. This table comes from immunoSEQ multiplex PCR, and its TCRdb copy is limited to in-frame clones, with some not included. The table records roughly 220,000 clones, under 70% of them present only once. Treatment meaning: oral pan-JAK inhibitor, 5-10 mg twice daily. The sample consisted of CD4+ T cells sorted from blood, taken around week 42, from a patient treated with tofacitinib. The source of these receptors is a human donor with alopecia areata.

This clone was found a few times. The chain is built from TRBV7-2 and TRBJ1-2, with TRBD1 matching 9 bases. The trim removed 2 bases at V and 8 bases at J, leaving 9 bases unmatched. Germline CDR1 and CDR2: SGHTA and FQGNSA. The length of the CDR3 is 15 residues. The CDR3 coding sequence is TGTGCCAGCAGCTTATACGGCCCTACAGGGGGCGGCTACACCTTC. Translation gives CASSLYGPTGGGYTF. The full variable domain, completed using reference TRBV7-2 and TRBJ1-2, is GAGVSQSPSNKVTEKGKDVELRCDPISGHTALYWYRQSLGQGLEFLIYFQGNSAPDKSGLPSDRFSAERTGGSVSTLTIQRTQQEDSAVYLCASSLYGPTGGGYTFGSGTRLTVV.

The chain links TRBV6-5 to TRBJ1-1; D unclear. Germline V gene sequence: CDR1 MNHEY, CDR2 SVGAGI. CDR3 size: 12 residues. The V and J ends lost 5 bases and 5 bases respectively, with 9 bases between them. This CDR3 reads CASSPSGTEAFF. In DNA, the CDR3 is TGTGCCAGCAGTCCATCTGGGACTGAAGCTTTCTTT.

The CDR3 reads CASSQDLPGAGEKLFF. CDR3 in DNA: TGCGCCAGCAGCCAAGATCTTCCAGGGGCCGGAGAAAAACTGTTTTTT. The chain links TRBV4-3 to TRBJ1-4, with D possibly matching TRBD1 (6 bases). V was clipped by 0 bases and J by 8 bases, with 16 bases between them. The CDR3 is made up of 16 amino acids. Germline V gene data show CDR1 as LGHNA and CDR2 as YSLEER.

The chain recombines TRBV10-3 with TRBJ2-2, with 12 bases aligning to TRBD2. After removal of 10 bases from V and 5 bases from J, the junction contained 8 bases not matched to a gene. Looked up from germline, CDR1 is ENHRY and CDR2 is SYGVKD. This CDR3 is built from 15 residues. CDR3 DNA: TGTGCCAGCAGCGCGACTAGCGGGGGAACCGGGGAGCTGTTTTTT. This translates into CASSATSGGTGELFF.

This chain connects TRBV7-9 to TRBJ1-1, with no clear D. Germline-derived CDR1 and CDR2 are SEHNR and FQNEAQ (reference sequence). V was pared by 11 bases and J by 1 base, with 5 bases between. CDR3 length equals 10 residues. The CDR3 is CALRNTEAFF. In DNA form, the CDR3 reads TGTGCCCTTAGGAACACTGAAGCTTTCTTT.

The CDR3 sequence: CASSLSRLAGSETQYF. In nucleotides, the CDR3 is TGCGCCAGCAGCTTATCCCGGCTAGCGGGGTCAGAGACCCAGTACTTC. The chain employs TRBV5-1 and TRBJ2-5, with TRBD2 matching over 9 bases. Unmatched junction bases numbered 9, after V lost 2 bases and J lost 4 bases. This CDR3 is 16 amino acids long. Germline CDR1 and CDR2: SGHRS and YFSETQ.

The CDR3 DNA sequence: TGCGCCAGCAGTTACAACAAGGGGGCGAACACTGAAGCTTTCTTT. It is translated as CASSYNKGANTEAFF. The chain couples TRBV4-3 to TRBJ1-1, with 7 nucleotides matching TRBD1. The germline gives CDR1 LGHNA, CDR2 YSLEER. The V gene end was trimmed by 6 bases and the J gene end by 1 base; junction bases not matched to a gene: 8. This CDR3 is built from 15 residues.

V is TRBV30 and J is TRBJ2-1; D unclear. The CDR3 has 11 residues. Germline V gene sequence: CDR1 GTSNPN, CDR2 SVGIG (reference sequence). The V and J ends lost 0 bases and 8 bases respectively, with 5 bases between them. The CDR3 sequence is CAWSVGDEQFF. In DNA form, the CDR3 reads TGTGCCTGGAGTGTAGGCGATGAGCAGTTCTTC.

In DNA form, the CDR3 reads TGCGCCAGCAGCCAAGATAGCCTCTATAATTCACCCCTCCACTTT. Translation gives CASSQDSLYNSPLHF. This chain connects TRBV4-3 to TRBJ1-6; D call uncertain. V was cut by 0 bases and J by 3 bases, with 6 bases left in between. CDR1 and CDR2 (germline): LGHNA, YSLEER. This CDR3 region has 15 residues.

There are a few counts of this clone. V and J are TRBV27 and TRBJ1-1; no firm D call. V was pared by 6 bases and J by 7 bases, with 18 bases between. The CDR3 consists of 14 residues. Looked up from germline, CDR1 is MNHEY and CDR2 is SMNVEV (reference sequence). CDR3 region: CASRFGGLGGEAFF. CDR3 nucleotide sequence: TGTGCCAGCAGGTTTGGAGGACTGGGAGGTGAAGCTTTCTTT.

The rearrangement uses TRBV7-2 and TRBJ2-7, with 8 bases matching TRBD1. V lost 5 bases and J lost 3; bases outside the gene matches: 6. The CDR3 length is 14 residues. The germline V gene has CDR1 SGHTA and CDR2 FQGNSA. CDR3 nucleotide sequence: TGTGCCAGCAGCATGGACAGGGACGGCTACGAGCAGTACTTC. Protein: CASSMDRDGYEQYF. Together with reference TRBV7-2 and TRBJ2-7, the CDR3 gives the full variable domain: GAGVSQSPSNKVTEKGKDVELRCDPISGHTALYWYRQSLGQGLEFLIYFQGNSAPDKSGLPSDRFSAERTGGSVSTLTIQRTQQEDSAVYLCASSMDRDGYEQYFGPGTRLTVT.

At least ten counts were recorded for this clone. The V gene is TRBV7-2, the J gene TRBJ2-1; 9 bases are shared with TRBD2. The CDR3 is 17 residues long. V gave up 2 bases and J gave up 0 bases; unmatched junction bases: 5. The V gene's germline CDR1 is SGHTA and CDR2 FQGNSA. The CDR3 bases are TGTGCCAGCAGCTTATCAAGGCGGGGGGGCTCCTACAATGAGCAGTTCTTC. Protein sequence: CASSLSRRGGSYNEQFF.

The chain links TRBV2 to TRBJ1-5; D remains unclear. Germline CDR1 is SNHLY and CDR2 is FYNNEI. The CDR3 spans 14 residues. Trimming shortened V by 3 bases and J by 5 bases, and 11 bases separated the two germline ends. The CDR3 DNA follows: TGTGCCAGCAGTGATAAAGTTACCGATCAGCCCCAGCATTTT. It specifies CASSDKVTDQPQHF.

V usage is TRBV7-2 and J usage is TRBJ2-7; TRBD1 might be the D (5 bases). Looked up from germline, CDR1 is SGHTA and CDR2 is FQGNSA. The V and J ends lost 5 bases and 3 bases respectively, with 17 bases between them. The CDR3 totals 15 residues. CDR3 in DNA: TGTGCCAGCAGCCAAGGGGCACTTCTGGACTACGAGCAGTACTTC. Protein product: CASSQGALLDYEQYF.

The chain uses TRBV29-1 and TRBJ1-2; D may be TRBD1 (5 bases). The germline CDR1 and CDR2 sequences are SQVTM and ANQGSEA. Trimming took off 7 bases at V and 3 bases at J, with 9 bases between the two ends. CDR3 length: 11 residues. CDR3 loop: CSGGQDYGYTF. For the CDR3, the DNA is TGCAGCGGAGGACAAGACTATGGCTACACCTTC.

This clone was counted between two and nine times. The CDR3 loop reads CAWGGGVSREKLFF. The CDR3 DNA sequence: TGTGCCTGGGGAGGGGGAGTCTCCCGTGAAAAACTGTTTTTT. V gene TRBV30 combines with J gene TRBJ1-4; TRBD1 is a possible D gene (6 bases). Trimming shortened V by 5 bases and J by 7 bases, and 17 bases separated the two germline ends. Germline V gives CDR1 GTSNPN, CDR2 SVGIG (reference sequence). This CDR3 has 14 amino acids.

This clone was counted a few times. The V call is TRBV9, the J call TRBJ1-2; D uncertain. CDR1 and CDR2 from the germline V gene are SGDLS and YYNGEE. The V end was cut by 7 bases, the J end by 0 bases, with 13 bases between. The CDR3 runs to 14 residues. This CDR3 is CASSREASNYGYTF. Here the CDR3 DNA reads TGTGCCAGCTCGAGAGAAGCTTCTAACTATGGCTACACCTTC.

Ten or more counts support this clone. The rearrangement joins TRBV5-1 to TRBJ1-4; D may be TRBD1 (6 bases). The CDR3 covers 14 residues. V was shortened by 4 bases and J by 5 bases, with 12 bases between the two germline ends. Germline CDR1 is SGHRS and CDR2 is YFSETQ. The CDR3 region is CASSAQGGNEKLFF. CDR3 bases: TGCGCCAGCAGCGCACAGGGAGGGAATGAAAAACTGTTTTTT.

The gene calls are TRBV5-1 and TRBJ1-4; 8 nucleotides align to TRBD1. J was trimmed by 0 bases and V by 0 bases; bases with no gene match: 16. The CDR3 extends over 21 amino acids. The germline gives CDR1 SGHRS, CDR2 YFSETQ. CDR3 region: CASSLDVLGDRRPATNEKLFF. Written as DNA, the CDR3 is TGCGCCAGCAGCTTGGACGTTTTGGGGGACAGGAGACCTGCAACTAATGAAAAACTGTTTTTT.

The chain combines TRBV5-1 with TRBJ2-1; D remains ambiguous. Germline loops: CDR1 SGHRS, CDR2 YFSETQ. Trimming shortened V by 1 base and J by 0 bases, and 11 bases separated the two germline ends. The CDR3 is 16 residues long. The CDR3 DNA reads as TGCGCCAGCAGCTTGTCCAGCCTAAGCTCCTACAATGAGCAGTTCTTC. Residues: CASSLSSLSSYNEQFF.

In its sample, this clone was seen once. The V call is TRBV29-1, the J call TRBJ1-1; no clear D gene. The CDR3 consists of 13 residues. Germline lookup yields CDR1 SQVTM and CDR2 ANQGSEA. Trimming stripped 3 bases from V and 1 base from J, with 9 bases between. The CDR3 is CSVEGMGNTEAFF. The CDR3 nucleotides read TGCAGCGTTGAGGGGATGGGGAACACTGAAGCTTTCTTT.

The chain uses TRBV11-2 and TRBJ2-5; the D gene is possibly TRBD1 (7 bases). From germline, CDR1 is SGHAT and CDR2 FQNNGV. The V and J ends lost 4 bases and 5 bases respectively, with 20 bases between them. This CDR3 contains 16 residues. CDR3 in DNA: TGTGCCAGCAGCTCTCAGACTAGAAGGGGGCGGGAGACCCAGTACTTC. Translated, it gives CASSSQTRRGRETQYF.

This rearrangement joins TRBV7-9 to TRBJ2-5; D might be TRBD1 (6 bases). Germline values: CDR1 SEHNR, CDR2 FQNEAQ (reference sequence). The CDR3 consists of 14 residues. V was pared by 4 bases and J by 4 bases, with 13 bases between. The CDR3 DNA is TGTGCCAGCAGCTCCTCGGACAGAAGAGAGACCCAGTACTTC. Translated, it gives CASSSSDRRETQYF.